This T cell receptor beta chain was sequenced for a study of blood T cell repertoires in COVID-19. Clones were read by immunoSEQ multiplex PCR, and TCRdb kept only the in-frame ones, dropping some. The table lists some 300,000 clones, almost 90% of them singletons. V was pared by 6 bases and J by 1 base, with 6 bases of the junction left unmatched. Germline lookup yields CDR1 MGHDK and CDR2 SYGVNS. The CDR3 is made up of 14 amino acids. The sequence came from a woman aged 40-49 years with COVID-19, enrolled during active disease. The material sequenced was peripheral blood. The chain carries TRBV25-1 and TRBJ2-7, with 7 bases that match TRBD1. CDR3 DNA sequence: TGTGCCAGCAGGGAAAGGGACAGATCCTACGAGCAGTACTTC. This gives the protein CASRERDRSYEQYF.